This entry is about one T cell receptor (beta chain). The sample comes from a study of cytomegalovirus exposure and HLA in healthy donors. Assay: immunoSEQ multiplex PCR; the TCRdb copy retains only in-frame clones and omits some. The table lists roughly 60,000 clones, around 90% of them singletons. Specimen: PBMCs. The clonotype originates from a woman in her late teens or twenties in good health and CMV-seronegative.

Here the CDR3 reads CASSERQGDYGYTF. CDR3 bases: TGTGCCAGCAGTGAAAGGCAGGGGGACTATGGCTACACCTTC. The chain joins TRBV2 to TRBJ1-2; 7 bases align to TRBD1. The CDR3 is made up of 14 amino acids. V was pared by 2 bases and J by 3 bases, with 3 bases of the junction left unmatched. Germline V gives CDR1 SNHLY, CDR2 FYNNEI.